The sequence of this TCR beta chain was determined in a study of T cell responses to AZD1222 COVID-19 vaccine (dated by TCRdb to the early 2020s). About the full investigation: AZD1222 recipients given second doses at about 4 weeks or at about 12 weeks were pooled, since spike-specific TCR depth and breadth were not found to differ between the two schedules. A total of 233 trial participants underwent TCR sequencing, of whom more than 200 had received two doses of AZD1222 and about 25 had received two doses of the MenACWY control vaccine. Trial participants were enrolled into age subgroups of 18-55, 56-69 and 70-plus years, which contained around 140, 26 and 57 TCR-sequenced participants, respectively. The study at large found these results: The vaccine-associated CD4 TCRs covered the entire spike protein, and the dominant responses fell in regions 160-218 and 743-854. Conclusions about previously exposed vaccinees are limited because only five to seven AZD1222 recipients were SARS-CoV-2 seropositive at baseline. After two AZD1222 doses, spike-specific TCR breadth and depth were significantly higher than at day 0 and than in MenACWY recipients. Participants were mostly white British, with more females than males. The authors suggested clonal diversity may have been underestimated. In the small 56-69-year group, the increase in depth fell short of significance, most likely because of low power. Reportedly, almost half of the unique spike-specific TCRs recognized epitopes lying outside the regions that are mutated in the B.1.351 and B.1.1.7 variants. No day 14 peak-response samples were available, so repertoires were characterized only after the peak T cell response.

As for this clone: Its antigen target is currently unknown. Base qualities are not at hand, and no much larger clone is one base apart.

CDR1 is given as SNHLY and CDR2 as FYNNEI, both from the germline V gene. Deletion took 7 bases off V and 5 bases off J, with a span of 20 bases between the germline ends. The CDR3 holds 15 amino acids from the cysteine to the phenylalanine. Left in the record is the CDR3 DNA by itself, 45 bases read in frame from the first base. Per the publication, the time point label means: baseline before first vaccination. Vaccinee samples were obtained from the UK trials COV001 and COV002, which included a single-blind randomized controlled phase 2/3 trial of AZD1222 (ChAdOx1 nCoV-19) in healthy adults. For TCRbeta chain sequencing, PBMC samples from trial participants were taken at day 0 and at day 28 after the second dose. The CDR3 regions of human TCRbeta chains were analyzed by immunosequencing. From the authors' description of their analysis: Repertoire TCRs were matched against a reference library of SARS-CoV-2-specific TCRs generated with the MIRA antigen-specificity platform. Breadth was defined as the fraction of unique TCRs that were SARS-CoV-2-associated. Depth was defined as the fraction of total T cells that were SARS-CoV-2-associated. Each spike-specific TCR was assigned to its reactive spike region and to a CD4 or CD8 class using the MIRA data. Log10-transformed breadth and depth values were compared by one-way ANOVA with Sidak's multiple comparisons tests. Entries here come from immuneACCESS through TCRdb and include only in-frame sequences with V and J called. Some clones fail to appear in such tables; in the studies checked, an unresolved V gene covers under half of the shortfall, and the cause of the remainder is unknown. From that table come the V and J calls and clone size; the DNA was used to work out D and trimming. The sample profile shows over 110,000 clones; about 92% of them were found once. The ten largest clones represent around 5% of the sample.

Here the chain combines TRBV2 and TRBJ1-1, with no D gene named confidently. The source is an adult in good health. Here the sequenced sample was peripheral blood, taken on day 0 of AZD1222 vaccination. The DNA sequence is given as TGTGCCAGCAAGGCGGGCAGCTCAGACGAGACTGAAGCTTTCTTT. Its protein product is CASKAGSSDETEAFF.